A single sample is the source of the 9 T cell receptor beta chains below, sequenced in a study of OX40 agonist ivuxolimab in advanced cancers. Libraries came from the immunoSEQ multiplex PCR assay. Here the immuneACCESS table is served through TCRdb, limited to in-frame sequences with V and J called. Missing clones are a known gap in these copies; in checked studies unresolved V genes cover under half, and the rest lacks a known reason. This sample is represented by tens of thousands of clones; more than 80% of them were singletons. Around 6% of the sample is held by the ten biggest clonotypes. The source was CD4+ or CD8+ T cells sorted from blood, collected in a trial of the OX40 agonist ivuxolimab. The source of these receptors is an adult with an advanced solid tumor such as melanoma, head and neck, liver or kidney cancer.

The chain is built from TRBV18 and TRBJ1-2, with D tentatively TRBD1 (5 bases). There are 11 residues in the CDR3. Trimming cost V 11 bases and J 5 bases, with 12 bases left between them. Germline CDR1 and CDR2: KGHSH and LQKENI. The CDR3 DNA reads TGTGCCCTTGGGCCAGGGTATGGCTACACCTTC. Protein sequence: CALGPGYGYTF.

This chain joins TRBV5-1 and TRBJ2-1; TRBD1 aligns across 9 bases. Germline trimming cut 2 bases from V and 4 bases from J; bases unmatched to any gene: 4. The CDR3 runs to 15 residues. Germline V gene lookup returns CDR1 SGHRS and CDR2 YFSETQ. CDR3: CASSFRDRVYNEQFF. Here the CDR3 DNA reads TGCGCCAGCAGCTTCCGGGACAGGGTTTACAATGAGCAGTTCTTC.

This clone was counted at least ten times. The junction and the germline gene differ at one end; a read error may be behind it. The chain joins TRBV27 to TRBJ1-5, with D maybe TRBD1 (6 bases). Germline V CDR1 and CDR2: MNHEY, SMNVEV (reference sequence). The CDR3 sequence is 16 residues long. The CDR3 is CASSRSYRGGNKPQHF. CDR3 DNA: TGTGCCAGCAGCCGGAGCTATCGTGGGGGCAATAAGCCCCAGCATTTT.

The gene calls are TRBV7-6 and TRBJ1-2, with TRBD1 identical over 8 bases. The CDR3 spans 15 residues. Germline assignment: CDR1 SGHVS and CDR2 FNYEAQ. Trimming removed 0 bases from V and 4 bases from J; junction bases left unmatched: 4. CDR3 protein: CASSLAGTGPYGYTF. The CDR3 DNA reads TGTGCCAGCAGCTTAGCCGGGACAGGTCCCTATGGCTACACCTTC.

The CDR3 reads CLAIGAGNTIYF. The CDR3 coding sequence is TGCCTAGCAATAGGGGCTGGAAACACCATATATTTT. V gene TRBV29-1 combines with J gene TRBJ1-3; D might be TRBD1 (5 bases). The CDR3 has 12 residues. Germline V CDR1 and CDR2: SQVTM, ANQGSEA.

The chain combines TRBV11-2 with TRBJ2-5; 12 bases line up with TRBD2. CDR1 and CDR2 from the germline V gene are SGHAT and FQNNGV. The CDR3 runs to 16 residues. V shed 5 bases and J 4 bases; nucleotides not matched to a gene: 8. DNA for the CDR3: TGTGCCAGCAGCCTGACTAGCGGGAGTAGGGGAGAGACCCAGTACTTC. Translated: CASSLTSGSRGETQYF.

This chain joins TRBV2 and TRBJ2-2; 7 nucleotides align to TRBD1. Germline V lookup: CDR1 SNHLY, CDR2 FYNNEI. There are 15 residues in the CDR3. The junction had 4 bases not matched to a gene; V was cut back by 6 bases and J by 0 bases. The CDR3 reads CASRGDSSNTGELFF. In nucleotides, the CDR3 is TGTGCCAGCAGGGGGGACAGTTCGAACACCGGGGAGCTGTTTTTT.

V is TRBV19 and J is TRBJ1-4; perhaps TRBD1 as D (5 bases). V lost 2 bases and J 0 bases, leaving 22 bases between the germline ends. Germline values: CDR1 LNHDA, CDR2 SQIVND (reference sequence). The CDR3 contains 20 residues. Here the CDR3 DNA reads TGTGCCAGTAGTATACCCTCGTGGGGCTCAAGAACCTCAACTAATGAAAAACTGTTTTTT. Translating gives CASSIPSWGSRTSTNEKLFF.

The chain carries TRBV27 and TRBJ2-7, with D maybe TRBD1 (5 bases). The CDR3 extends over 12 amino acids. Trimming removed 5 bases at V and 3 bases at J, with 8 bases between. In germline, CDR1 is MNHEY, CDR2 SMNVEV (reference sequence). CDR3 residues: CASSIQGYEQYF. The CDR3 DNA sequence: TGTGCCAGCAGTATCCAGGGCTACGAGCAGTACTTC.